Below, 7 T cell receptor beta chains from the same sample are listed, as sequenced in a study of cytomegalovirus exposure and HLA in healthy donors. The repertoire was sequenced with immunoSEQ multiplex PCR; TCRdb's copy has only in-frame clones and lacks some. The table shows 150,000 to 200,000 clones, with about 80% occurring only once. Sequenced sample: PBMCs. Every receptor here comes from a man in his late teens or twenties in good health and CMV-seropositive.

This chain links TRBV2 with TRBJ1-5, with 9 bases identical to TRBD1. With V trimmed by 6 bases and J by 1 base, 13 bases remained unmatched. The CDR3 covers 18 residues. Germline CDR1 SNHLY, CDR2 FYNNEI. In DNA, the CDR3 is TGTGCCAGCAGGAGGACAGGGGAACTCCTAAAGAGCAATCAGCCCCAGCATTTT. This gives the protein CASRRTGELLKSNQPQHF.

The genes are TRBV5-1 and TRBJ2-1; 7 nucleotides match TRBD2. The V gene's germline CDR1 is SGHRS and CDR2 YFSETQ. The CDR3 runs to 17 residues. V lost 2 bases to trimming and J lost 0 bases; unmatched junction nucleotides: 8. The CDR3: CASSFLGSGGSYNEQFF. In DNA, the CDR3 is TGCGCCAGCAGCTTTCTGGGTTCGGGAGGCTCCTACAATGAGCAGTTCTTC.

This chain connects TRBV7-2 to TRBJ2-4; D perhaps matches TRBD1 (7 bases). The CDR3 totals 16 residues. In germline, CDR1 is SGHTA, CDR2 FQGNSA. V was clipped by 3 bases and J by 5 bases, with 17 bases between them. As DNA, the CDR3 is TGTGCCAGCAGCTTCCCACCCGACAGGGAGGAAAACATTCAGTACTTC. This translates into CASSFPPDREENIQYF. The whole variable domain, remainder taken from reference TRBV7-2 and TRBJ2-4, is GAGVSQSPSNKVTEKGKDVELRCDPISGHTALYWYRQSLGQGLEFLIYFQGNSAPDKSGLPSDRFSAERTGGSVSTLTIQRTQQEDSAVYLCASSFPPDREENIQYFGAGTRLSVL.

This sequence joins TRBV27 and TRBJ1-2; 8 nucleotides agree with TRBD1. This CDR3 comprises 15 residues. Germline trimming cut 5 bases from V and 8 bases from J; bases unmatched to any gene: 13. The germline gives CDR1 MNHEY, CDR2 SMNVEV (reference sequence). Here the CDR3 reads CASSRPGTGPGGYTF. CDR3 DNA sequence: TGTGCCAGCAGTCGCCCCGGGACAGGACCCGGCGGCTACACCTTC.

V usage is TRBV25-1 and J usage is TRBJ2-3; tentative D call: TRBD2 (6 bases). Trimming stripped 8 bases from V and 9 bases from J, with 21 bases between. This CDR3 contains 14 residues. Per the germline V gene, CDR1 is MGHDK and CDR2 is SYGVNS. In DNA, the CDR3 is TGTGCCAGCGTTAACCGGGACTCACTCTACACGCAGTATTTT. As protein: CASVNRDSLYTQYF.

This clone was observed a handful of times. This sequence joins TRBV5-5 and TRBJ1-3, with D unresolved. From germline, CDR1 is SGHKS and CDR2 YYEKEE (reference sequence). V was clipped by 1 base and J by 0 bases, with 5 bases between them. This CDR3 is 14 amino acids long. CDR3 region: CASSLWSSGNTIYF. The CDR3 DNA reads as TGTGCCAGCAGCTTGTGGAGCTCTGGAAACACCATATATTTT.

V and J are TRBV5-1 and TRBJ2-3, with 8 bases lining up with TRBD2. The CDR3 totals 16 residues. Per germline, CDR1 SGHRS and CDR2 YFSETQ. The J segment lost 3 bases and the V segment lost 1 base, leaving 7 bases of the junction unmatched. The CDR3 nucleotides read TGCGCCAGCAGCTTGATGGCGGGAGGCCCAACAGATACGCAGTATTTT. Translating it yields CASSLMAGGPTDTQYF. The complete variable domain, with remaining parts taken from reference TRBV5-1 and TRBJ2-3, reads KAGVTQTPRYLIKTRGQQVTLSCSPISGHRSVSWYQQTPGQGLQFLFEYFSETQRNKGNFPGRFSGRQFSNSRSEMNVSTLELGDSALYLCASSLMAGGPTDTQYFGPGTRLTVL.